The T cell receptor (beta chain) under discussion was sequenced for a study of blood T cell repertoires in COVID-19. At the level of the study: The origin of the acute and convalescent COVID-19 samples was the United States, Italy and Spain.

Sequencing was performed with immunoSEQ multiplex PCR; in TCRdb, only in-frame clones are kept and a portion is missing. The data hold over 35,000 clones, with roughly nine tenths observed a single time. The CDR3 covers 14 residues. The germline V gene has CDR1 SGHRS and CDR2 YFSETQ. The junction had 5 bases not matched to a gene; V was cut back by 4 bases and J by 2 bases. The TCR was taken from a man between 65 and 85 years old with active COVID-19. The gene calls are TRBV5-1 and TRBJ2-7; 8 positions match TRBD1. Input material: peripheral blood. The CDR3 nucleotides read TGCGCCAGCAGCGCCGGGACAGGCACCTACGAGCAGTACTTC. This codes for CASSAGTGTYEQYF.